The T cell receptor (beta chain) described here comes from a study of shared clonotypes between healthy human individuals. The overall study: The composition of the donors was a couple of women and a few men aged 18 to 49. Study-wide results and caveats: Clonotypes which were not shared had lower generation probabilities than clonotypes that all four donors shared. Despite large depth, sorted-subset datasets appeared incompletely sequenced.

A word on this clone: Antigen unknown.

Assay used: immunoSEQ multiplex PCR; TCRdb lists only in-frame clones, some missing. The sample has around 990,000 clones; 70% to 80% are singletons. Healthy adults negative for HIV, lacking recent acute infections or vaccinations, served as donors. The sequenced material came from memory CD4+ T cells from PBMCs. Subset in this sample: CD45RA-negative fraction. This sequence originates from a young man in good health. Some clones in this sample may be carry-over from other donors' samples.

The CDR3 protein is CASSETGGLDIQYF. CDR3 DNA: TGTGCCAGCAGTGAGACAGGGGGCTTGGACATTCAGTACTTC. The V call is TRBV25-1, the J call TRBJ2-4; 10 bases map to TRBD1. V shed 3 bases, J shed 8 bases, and the junction held 4 bases outside the gene matches. This CDR3 is built from 14 residues. From germline, CDR1 is MGHDK and CDR2 SYGVNS.